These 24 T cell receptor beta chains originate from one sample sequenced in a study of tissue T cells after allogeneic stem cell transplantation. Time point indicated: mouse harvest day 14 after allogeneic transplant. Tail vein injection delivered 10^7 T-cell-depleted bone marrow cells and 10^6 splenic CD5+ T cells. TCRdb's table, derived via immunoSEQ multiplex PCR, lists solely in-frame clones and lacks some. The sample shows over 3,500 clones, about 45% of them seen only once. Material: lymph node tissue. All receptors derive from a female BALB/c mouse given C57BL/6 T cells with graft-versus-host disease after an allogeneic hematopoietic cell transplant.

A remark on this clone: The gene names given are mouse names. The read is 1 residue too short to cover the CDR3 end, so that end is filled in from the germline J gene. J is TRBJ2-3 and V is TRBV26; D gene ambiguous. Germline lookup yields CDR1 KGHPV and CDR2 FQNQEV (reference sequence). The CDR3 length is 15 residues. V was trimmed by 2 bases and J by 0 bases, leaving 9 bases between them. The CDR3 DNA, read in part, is TGTGCCAGCAGTCTGCTGACATCTAGTGCAGAAACGCTGTAT. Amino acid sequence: CASSLLTSSAETLY. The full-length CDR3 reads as CASSLLTSSAETLYF.

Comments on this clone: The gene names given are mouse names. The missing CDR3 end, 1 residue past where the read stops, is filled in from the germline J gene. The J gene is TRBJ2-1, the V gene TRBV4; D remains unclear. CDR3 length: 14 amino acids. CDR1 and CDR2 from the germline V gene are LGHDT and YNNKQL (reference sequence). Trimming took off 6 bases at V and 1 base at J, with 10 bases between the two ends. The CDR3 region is CASRKPGNYAEQFF. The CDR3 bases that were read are TGTGCCAGCAGGAAACCGGGGAACTATGCTGAGCAGTTC.

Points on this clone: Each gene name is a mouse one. Incomplete CDR3 DNA: TGCTCCAGCAGTCAATCGCCAACAAACTCCGACTACACC. Its translation: CSSSQSPTNSDYT. The whole CDR3 sequence reads CSSSQSPTNSDYTF. This chain uses TRBV23 with TRBJ1-2. The read finishes 1 residue shy of the CDR3 end, and the germline J gene is used to complete it. This CDR3 is 14 amino acids long. Germline values: CDR1 KGHTA, CDR2 FQNQQP. The complete variable domain, with remaining parts taken from reference TRBV23 and TRBJ1-2, reads DAAVTQKPRYLIKMKGQEAEMKCIPEKGHTAVFWYQQKQSKELKFLIYFQNQQPLDQIDMVKERFSAVCPSSSLCSLGIRTCEAEDSALYLCSSSQSPTNSDYTFGSGTRLLVI.

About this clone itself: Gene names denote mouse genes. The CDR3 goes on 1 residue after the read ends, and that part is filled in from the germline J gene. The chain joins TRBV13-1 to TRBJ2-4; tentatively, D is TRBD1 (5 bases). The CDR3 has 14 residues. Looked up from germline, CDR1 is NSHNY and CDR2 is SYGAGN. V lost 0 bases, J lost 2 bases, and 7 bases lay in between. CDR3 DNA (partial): TGTGCCAGCAGTGATGGAGGGGATCAAAACACCTTGTAC. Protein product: CASSDGGDQNTLY. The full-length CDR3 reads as CASSDGGDQNTLYF.

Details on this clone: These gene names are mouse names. CDR3 in amino acids: CASSFQGNYAEQFF. Incomplete CDR3 DNA: TGTGCAAGCAGCTTCCAGGGTAACTATGCTGAGCAGTTC. V gene TRBV16 combines with J gene TRBJ2-1; D is possibly TRBD1 (5 bases). The read gets to within 1 residue of the CDR3 end, and the germline J gene fills in the rest. Trimming removed 3 bases at V and 0 bases at J, with 6 bases between. CDR3 size: 14 residues. Germline lookup yields CDR1 SGHSA and CDR2 FRNQAP.

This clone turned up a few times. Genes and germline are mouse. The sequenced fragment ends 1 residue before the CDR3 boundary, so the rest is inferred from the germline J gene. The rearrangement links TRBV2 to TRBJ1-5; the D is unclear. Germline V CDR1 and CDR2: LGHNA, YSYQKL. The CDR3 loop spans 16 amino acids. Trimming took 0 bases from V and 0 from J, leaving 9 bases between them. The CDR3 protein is CASSQEGGPNNQAPLF. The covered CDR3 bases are TGTGCCAGCAGCCAAGAAGGAGGCCCTAACAACCAGGCTCCGCTT.

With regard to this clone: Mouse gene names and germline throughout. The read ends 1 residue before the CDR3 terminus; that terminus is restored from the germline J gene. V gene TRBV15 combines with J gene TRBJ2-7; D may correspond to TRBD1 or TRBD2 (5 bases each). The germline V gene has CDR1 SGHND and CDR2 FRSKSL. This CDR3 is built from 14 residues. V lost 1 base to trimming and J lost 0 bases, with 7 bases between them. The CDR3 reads CASSLGGSSYEQYF. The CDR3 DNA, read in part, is TGTGCCAGCAGTTTAGGGGGGAGCTCCTATGAACAGTAC.

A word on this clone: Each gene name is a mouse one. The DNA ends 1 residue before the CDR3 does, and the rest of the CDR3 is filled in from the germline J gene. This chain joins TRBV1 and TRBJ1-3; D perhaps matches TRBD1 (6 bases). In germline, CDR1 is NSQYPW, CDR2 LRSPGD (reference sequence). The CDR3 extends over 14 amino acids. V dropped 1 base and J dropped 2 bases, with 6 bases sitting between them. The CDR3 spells CTCSAAGAGNTLYF. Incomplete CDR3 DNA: TGCACCTGCAGTGCAGCAGGGGCTGGAAATACGCTCTAT. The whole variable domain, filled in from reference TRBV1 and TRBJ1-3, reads VTLLEQNPRWRLVPRGQAVNLRCILKNSQYPWMSWYQQDLQKQLQWLFTLRSPGDKEVKSLPGADYLATRVTDTELRLQVANMSQGRTLYCTCSAAGAGNTLYFGEGSRLIVV.

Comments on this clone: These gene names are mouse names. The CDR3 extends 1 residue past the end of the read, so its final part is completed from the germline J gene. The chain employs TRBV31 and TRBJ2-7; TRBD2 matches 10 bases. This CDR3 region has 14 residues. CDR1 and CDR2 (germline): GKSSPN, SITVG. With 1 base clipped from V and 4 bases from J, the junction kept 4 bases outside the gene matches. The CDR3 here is CAWSHGTGDYEQYF. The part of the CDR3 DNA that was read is TGTGCCTGGAGTCACGGGACTGGGGATTATGAACAGTAC.

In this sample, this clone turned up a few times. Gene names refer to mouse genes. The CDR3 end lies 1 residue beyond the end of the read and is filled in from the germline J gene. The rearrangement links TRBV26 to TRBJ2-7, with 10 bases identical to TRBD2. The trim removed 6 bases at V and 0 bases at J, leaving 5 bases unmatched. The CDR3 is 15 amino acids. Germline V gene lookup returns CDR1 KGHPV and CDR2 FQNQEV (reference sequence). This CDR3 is CASRDWGDSSYEQYF. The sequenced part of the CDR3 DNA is TGTGCCAGCAGAGACTGGGGGGATAGCTCCTATGAACAGTAC.

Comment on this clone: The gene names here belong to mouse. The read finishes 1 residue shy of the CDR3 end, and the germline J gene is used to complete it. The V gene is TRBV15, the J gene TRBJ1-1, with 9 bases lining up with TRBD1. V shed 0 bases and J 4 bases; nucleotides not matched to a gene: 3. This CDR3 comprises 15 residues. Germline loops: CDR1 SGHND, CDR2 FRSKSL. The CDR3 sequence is CASSLAPDRGTEVFF. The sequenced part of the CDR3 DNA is TGTGCCAGCAGTTTAGCGCCGGACAGGGGCACAGAAGTCTTC.

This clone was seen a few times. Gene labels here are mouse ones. The DNA read from the CDR3 is TGTGCCAGCAGTGATTGGGCCTATGAACAGTAC. Protein: CASSDWAYEQY. The full CDR3 protein is CASSDWAYEQYF. The gene calls are TRBV13-1 and TRBJ2-7; no reliable D call. Read sequence stops 1 residue before the CDR3 end, and the germline J gene provides the missing end. The V end lost 1 base, the J end lost 2 bases, and 4 bases lay between the germline ends. Germline V CDR1 and CDR2: NSHNY, SYGAGN. CDR3 length: 12 residues.

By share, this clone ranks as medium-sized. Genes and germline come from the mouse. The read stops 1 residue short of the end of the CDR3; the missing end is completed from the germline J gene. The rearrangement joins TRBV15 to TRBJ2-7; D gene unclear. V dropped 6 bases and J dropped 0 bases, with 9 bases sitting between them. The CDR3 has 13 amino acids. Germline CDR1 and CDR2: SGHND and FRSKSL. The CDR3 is CASRRQSSYEQYF. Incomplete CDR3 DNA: TGTGCCAGCAGGCGACAAAGCTCCTATGAACAGTAC.

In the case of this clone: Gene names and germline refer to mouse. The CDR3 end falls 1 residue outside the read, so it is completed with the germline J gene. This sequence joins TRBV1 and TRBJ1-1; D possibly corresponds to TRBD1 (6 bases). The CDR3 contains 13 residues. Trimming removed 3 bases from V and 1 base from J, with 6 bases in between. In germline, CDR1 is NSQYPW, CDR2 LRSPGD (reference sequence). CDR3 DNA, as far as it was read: TGCACCTGCAGTGCGGGACAAAACACAGAAGTCTTC. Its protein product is CTCSAGQNTEVF. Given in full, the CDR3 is CTCSAGQNTEVFF.

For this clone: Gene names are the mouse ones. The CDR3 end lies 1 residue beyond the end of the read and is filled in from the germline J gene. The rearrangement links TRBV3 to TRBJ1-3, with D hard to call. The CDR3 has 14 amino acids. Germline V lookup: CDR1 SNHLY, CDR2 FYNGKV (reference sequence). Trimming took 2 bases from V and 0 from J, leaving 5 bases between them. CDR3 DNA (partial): TGTGCCAGCAGCTTACCGGTTTCTGGAAATACGCTCTAT. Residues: CASSLPVSGNTLY. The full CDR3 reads CASSLPVSGNTLYF.

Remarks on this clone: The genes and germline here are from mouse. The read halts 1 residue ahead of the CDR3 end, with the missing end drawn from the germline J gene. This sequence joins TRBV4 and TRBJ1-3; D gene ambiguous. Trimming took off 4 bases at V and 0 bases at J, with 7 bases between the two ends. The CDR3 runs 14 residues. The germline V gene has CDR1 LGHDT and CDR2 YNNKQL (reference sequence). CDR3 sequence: CASSFKLSGNTLYF. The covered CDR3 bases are TGTGCCAGCAGCTTCAAACTTTCTGGAAATACGCTCTAT.

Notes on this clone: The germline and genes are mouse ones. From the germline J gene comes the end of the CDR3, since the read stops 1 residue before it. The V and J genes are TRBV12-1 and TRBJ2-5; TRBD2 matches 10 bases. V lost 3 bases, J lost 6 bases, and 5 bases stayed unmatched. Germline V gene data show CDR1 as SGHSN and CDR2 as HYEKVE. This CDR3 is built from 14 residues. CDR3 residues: CASSSWGGVDTQYF. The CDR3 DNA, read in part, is TGTGCCAGCTCTTCCTGGGGGGGCGTGGACACCCAGTAC.

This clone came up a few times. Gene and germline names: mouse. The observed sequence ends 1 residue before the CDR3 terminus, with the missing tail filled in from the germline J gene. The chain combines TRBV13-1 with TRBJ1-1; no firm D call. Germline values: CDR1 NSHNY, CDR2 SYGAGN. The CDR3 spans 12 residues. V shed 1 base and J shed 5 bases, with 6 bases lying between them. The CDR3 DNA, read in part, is TGTGCCAGCAGTGATTGGCGGACAGAAGTCTTC. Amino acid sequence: CASSDWRTEVF. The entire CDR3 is CASSDWRTEVFF.

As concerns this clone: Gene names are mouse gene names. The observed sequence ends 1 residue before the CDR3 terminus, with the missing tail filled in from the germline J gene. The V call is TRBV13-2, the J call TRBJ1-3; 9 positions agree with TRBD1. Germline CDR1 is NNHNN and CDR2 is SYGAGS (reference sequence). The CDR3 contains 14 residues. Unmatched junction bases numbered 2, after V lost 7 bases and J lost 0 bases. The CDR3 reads CASRQGDSGNTLYF. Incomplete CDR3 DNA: TGTGCCAGCAGACAGGGGGATTCTGGAAATACGCTCTAT.

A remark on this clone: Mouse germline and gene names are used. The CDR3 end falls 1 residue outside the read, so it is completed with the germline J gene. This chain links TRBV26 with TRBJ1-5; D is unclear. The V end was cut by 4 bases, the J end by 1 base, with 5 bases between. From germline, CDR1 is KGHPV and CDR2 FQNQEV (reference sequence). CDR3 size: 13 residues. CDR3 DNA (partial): TGTGCCAGCAGTCCCCAGAACAACCAGGCTCCGCTT. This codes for CASSPQNNQAPL. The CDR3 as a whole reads CASSPQNNQAPLF.

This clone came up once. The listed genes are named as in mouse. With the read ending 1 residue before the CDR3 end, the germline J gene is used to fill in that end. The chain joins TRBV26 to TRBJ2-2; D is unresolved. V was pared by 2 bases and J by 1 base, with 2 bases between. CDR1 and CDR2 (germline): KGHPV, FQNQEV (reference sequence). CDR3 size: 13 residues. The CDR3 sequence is CASSLINTGQLYF. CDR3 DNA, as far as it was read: TGTGCCAGCAGTCTGATAAACACCGGGCAGCTCTAC. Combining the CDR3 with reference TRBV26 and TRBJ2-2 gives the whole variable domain NSKVIQTPRYLVKGQGQKAKMRCIPEKGHPVVFWYQQNKNNEFKFLINFQNQEVLQQIDMTEKRFSAECPSNSPCSLEIQSSEAGDSALYLCASSLINTGQLYFGEGSKLTVL.

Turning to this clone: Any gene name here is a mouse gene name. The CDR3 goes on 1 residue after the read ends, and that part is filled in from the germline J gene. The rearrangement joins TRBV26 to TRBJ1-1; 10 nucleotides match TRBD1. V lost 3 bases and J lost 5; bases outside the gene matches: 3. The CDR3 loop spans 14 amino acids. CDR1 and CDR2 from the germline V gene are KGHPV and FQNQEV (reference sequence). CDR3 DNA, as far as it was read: TGTGCCAGCAGTCTTAGGACAGGGGGAACAGAAGTCTTC. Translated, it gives CASSLRTGGTEVF. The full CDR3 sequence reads CASSLRTGGTEVFF.

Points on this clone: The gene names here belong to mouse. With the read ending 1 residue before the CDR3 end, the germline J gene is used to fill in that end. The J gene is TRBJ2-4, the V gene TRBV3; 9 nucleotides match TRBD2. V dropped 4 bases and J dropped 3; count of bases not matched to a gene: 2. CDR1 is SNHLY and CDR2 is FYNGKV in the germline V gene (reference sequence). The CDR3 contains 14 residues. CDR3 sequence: CASSSLGGQNTLYF. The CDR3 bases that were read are TGTGCCAGCAGCTCTCTGGGGGGGCAAAACACCTTGTAC. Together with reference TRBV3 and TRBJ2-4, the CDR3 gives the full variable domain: GPKVLQIPSHQIIDMGQMVTLNCDPVSNHLYFYWYKQILGQQMEFLVNFYNGKVMEKSKLFKDQFSVERPDGSYFTLKIQPTALEDSAVYFCASSSLGGQNTLYFGAGTRLSVL.

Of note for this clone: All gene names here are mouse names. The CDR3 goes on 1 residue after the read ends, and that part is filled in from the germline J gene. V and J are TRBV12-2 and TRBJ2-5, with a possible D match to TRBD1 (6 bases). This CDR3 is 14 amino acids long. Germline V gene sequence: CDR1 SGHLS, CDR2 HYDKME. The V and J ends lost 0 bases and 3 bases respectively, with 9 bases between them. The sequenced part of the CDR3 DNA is TGTGCCAGCTCTCTCGAAAGGGGGCAAGACACCCAGTAC. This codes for CASSLERGQDTQY. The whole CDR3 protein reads CASSLERGQDTQYF. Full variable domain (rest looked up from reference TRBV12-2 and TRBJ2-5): NSGVVQSPRYIIKGKGERSILKCIPISGHLSVAWYQQTQGQELKFFIQHYDKMERDKGNLPSRFSVQQFDDYHSEMNMSALELEDSAVYFCASSLERGQDTQYFGPGTRLLVL.